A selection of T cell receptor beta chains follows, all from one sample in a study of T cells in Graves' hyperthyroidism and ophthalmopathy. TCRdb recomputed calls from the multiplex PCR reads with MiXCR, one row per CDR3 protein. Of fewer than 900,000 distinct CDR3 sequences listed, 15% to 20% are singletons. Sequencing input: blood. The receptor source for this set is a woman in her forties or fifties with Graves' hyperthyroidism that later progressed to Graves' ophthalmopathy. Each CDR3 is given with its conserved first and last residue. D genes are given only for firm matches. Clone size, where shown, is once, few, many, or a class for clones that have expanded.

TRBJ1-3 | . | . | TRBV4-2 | TGTGCCAGCAGCCAACCCTCAGGGTTATCTGGAAACACCATATATTTT | CASSQPSGLSGNTIYF
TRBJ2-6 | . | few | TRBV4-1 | TGCGCCAGCAGCCAAGATCCACTACCCTCTGGGGCCAACGTCCTGACTTTC | CASSQDPLPSGANVLTF
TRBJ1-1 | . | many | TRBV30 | TGTGCCTGGAGTCGTAGGGGTGAGGCTGAAGCTTTCTTT | CAWSRRGEAEAFF
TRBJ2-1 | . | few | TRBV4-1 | TGCGCCAGCAGCCAAGATCCGGATAGCGAAACTGAGCAGTTCTTC | CASSQDPDSETEQFF
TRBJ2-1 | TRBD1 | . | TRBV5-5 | TGTGCCAGCAGCGTCGACAGGGGGCAGGATGAGCAGTTCTTC | CASSVDRGQDEQFF
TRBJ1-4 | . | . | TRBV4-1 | TGCGCCAGCAGCCATGCCGGGGCAACTAGTGAAAAACTGTTTTTT | CASSHAGATSEKLFF
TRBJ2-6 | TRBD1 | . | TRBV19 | TGTGCCAGTAGTACGGGACAGCCCTTCTCTGGGGCCAACGTCCTGACTTTC | CASSTGQPFSGANVLTF
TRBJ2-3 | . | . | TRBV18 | TGTGCCAGCTCAGCCGGCGGGGACAGCACAGATACGCAGTATTTT | CASSAGGDSTDTQYF
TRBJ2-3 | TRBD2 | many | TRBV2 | TGTGCCAGCAGCGTCCCACTAGCGGGCACAGATACGCAGTATTTT | CASSVPLAGTDTQYF
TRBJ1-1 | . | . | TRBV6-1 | TGTGCCAGCAGTGACAACTCGGGCACTGAAGCTTTCTTT | CASSDNSGTEAFF
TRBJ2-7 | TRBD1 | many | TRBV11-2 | TGTGCCAGCAGCTTAGATAGGGGGCTCTTAGGCGAGCAGTACTTC | CASSLDRGLLGEQYF
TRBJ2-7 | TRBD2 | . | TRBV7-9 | TGTGCCAGCAGCTTTTGGACTAGCGGTACCCCCTACGAGCAGTACTTC | CASSFWTSGTPYEQYF
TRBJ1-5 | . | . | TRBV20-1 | TGCAGTGCAGATACAGGGCAGGATAGCAATCAGCCCCAGCATTTT | CSADTGQDSNQPQHF
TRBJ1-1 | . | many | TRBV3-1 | TGTGCCAGCAGCCAGAACTACAGGAGGAACACTGAAGCTTTCTTT | CASSQNYRRNTEAFF
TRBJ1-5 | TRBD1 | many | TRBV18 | TGTGCCAGCTCACCAGGGGGAGGGGGCTTCAATCAGCCCCAGCATTTT | CASSPGGGGFNQPQHF
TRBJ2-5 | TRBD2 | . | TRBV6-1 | TGTGCCAGCAGCCGTGTTAGCGGGGAGACCCAGTACTTC | CASSRVSGETQYF
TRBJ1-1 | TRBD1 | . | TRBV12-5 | TGTGCTAGTGGTCCGGGACAGGGGGCGGCCGCTGAAGCTTTCTTT | CASGPGQGAAAEAFF
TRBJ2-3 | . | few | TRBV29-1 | TGCAGCGTGATATTCCAGGGGACAGATACGCAGTATTTT | CSVIFQGTDTQYF
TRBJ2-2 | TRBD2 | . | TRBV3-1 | TGTGCCGGCAGCCAAGTACTAGCGGGGGGCACGAACACCGGGGAGCTGTTTTTT | CAGSQVLAGGTNTGELFF
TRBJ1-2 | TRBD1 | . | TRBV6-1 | TGTGCCAGCAGTGACCCCCAGGGACAGGGGTATGGCTACACCTTC | CASSDPQGQGYGYTF
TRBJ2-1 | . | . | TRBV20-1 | TGCAGTGCTAGCGGTGGCGGGGACGGAGAGCAGTTCTTC | CSASGGGDGEQFF
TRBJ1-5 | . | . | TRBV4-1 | TGCGCCAGCAGCCAAGACGAATCGGGAGGGAGCAATCAGCCCCAGCATTTT | CASSQDESGGSNQPQHF
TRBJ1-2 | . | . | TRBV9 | TGTGCCAGCAGCGTCGACAGCCTGAATGGCTACACCTTC | CASSVDSLNGYTF
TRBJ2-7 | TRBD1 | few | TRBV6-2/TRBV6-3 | TGTGCCAGCAGACCACGGGACAGACCGATCTCCTACGAGCAGTACTTC | CASRPRDRPISYEQYF
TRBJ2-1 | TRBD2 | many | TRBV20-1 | TGCAGTGCTAGGGGACCGGGACTAGCATCCAATGAGCAGTTCTTC | CSARGPGLASNEQFF
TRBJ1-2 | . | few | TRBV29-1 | TGCAGCCAGAACCGGGACCCCTGGATGGATGGCTACACCTTC | CSQNRDPWMDGYTF
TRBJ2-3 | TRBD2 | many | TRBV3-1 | TGTGCCAGCAGCCAATCCGCGGGGGTAGATACGCAGTATTTT | CASSQSAGVDTQYF
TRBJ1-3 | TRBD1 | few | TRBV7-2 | TGTGCCAGCAGCTCCTATCTTATTGACAGGGGTGGTGGAAACACCATATATTTT | CASSSYLIDRGGGNTIYF
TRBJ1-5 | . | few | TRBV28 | TGTGCCAGCAGTTCCGCGCAGACTTATAGCAATCAGCCCCAGCATTTT | CASSSAQTYSNQPQHF
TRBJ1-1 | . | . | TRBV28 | TGTGCCAGCAGTTTAACAGGGACCGGGTGGGCTTTCTTT | CASSLTGTGWAFF
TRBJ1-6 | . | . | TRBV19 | TGTGCCAGTAGTCCTATGACCTGGTCACCCCTCCACTTT | CASSPMTWSPLHF
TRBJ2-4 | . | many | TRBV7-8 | TGTGCCAGCAGCGCACTACCCGTTGGGGTCAAGGAAACGGCCAAAAACATTCAGTACTTC | CASSALPVGVKETAKNIQYF
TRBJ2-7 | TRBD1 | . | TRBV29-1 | TGCAGCGTCGGACAGGGGACCTACGAGCAGTACTTC | CSVGQGTYEQYF
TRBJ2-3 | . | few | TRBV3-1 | TGTGCCAGCAGCCGAGCACTGACAGGCGACACAGATACGCAGTATTTT | CASSRALTGDTDTQYF
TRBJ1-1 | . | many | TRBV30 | TGTGCCTTCGGTGGCCTAGGGTTTGCTGAAGCTTTCTTT | CAFGGLGFAEAFF
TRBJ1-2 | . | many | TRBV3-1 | TGTGCCAGCAGCCAAGAGGTAAATAGGCATGGCTACACCTTC | CASSQEVNRHGYTF
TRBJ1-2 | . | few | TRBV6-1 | TGTGCCAGCAGCGAAACAGTGCTCGGCTGGGGTGGCTACACCTTC | CASSETVLGWGGYTF
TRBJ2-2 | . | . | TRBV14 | TGTGCCAGCAGCCAAGACGCCCCGAACACCGGGGAGCTGTTTTTT | CASSQDAPNTGELFF
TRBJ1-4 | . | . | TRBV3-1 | TGTGCCAGCGGGGGGAAAAAACTGTTTTTT | CASGGKKLFF
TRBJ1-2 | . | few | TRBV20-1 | TGCAGTGGGGGGATAGAGGTCTTGGGCGGCTACACCTTC | CSGGIEVLGGYTF
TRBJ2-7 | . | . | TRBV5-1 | TGCGCCAGCAGCCTAACCGGGACCCACGGCGAGCAGTACTTC | CASSLTGTHGEQYF
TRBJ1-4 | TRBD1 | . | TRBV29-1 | TGCAGCGTGCTACAGGGGACGGCTGGGGAACTGTTTTTT | CSVLQGTAGELFF
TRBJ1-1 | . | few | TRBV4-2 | TGTGCCAGCAGCGGGAGAGGGAGAGGAAACACTGAAGCTTTCTTT | CASSGRGRGNTEAFF
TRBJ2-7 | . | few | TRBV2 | TGTGCCAGCACCACAGACGGCTACGAGCAGTACTTC | CASTTDGYEQYF
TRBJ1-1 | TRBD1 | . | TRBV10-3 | TGTGCCACCATTAGGGGACAGGGGGACACTGAAGCTTTCTTT | CATIRGQGDTEAFF
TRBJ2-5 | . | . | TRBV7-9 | TGTGCCAGCAGCGAAGGGCCAGGAGAGACCCGGTACTTC | CASSEGPGETRYF
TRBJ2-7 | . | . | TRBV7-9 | TGTGCCAGCAGCTTAGTGGACCGCTGGAAATACGAGCAGTACTTC | CASSLVDRWKYEQYF
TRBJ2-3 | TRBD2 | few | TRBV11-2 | TGTGCCAGCAGCCCGACTAGCGGGGGCCCTGGGGATACGCAGTATTTT | CASSPTSGGPGDTQYF
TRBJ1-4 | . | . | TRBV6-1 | TGTGCCAGCAGGAATGCCGGGGAAAAACTGTTTTTT | CASRNAGEKLFF
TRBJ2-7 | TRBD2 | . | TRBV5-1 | TGCGCCAGCAGCTTGGAACTAGCGGACTACGAGCAGTACTTC | CASSLELADYEQYF
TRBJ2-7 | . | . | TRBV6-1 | TGTGCCAGCAGCCGGTCCGGTTTTAACTACGAGCAGTACTTC | CASSRSGFNYEQYF
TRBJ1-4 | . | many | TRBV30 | TGTGCCTGGAGTGTTTTTGTAGGACTCCAAGAAAAACTGTTTTTT | CAWSVFVGLQEKLFF
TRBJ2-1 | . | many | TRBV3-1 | TGTGCCAGCAGCCGTAGCGGCGCCTCCTACAATGAGCAGTTCTTC | CASSRSGASYNEQFF
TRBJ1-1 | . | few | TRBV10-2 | TGCGCCAGCAGACGGGGACCGGCGAACACTGAAGCTTTCTTT | CASRRGPANTEAFF
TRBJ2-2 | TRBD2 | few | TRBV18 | TGTGCCAGCTCACCGCCGGGACTAGCGGGGGGCCGGTCCGGGGAGCTGTTTTTT | CASSPPGLAGGRSGELFF